This TCR beta chain emerged from a study of PD-L1 blockade in urothelial cancer. Study context: The authors examined blood 3 weeks (second dose) and 6 weeks after treatment start. The median T cell count in blood samples was more than 110,000. Findings of the study overall: When pretreatment blood TCR clonality was below the median, it predicted better survival.

About this clone itself: Its antigen is still unknown.

Clones were sequenced by immunoSEQ multiplex PCR, and TCRdb holds only the in-frame ones, with some missing. The sample lists 70,000 to 75,000 clones, 84% seen once, with 9% to 9.5% in the top ten. As for time point: pretreatment peripheral blood. It was locally advanced or metastatic urothelial carcinoma that patients had. Per germline, CDR1 LGHNA and CDR2 YSLEER. The CDR3 has 17 amino acids. V shed 3 bases and J 2 bases; nucleotides not matched to a gene: 6. The sequences come from PBMCs, collected around atezolizumab (anti-PD-L1) treatment. This receptor was taken from a woman aged 70 to 79 with urothelial cancer. The V and J genes are TRBV4-3 and TRBJ2-1, with TRBD2 matching 11 bases. CDR3 sequence reads: CASSHYHSGGAYNEQFF. The CDR3 nucleotides are TGCGCCAGCAGCCACTATCATAGCGGGGGGGCCTACAATGAGCAGTTCTTC.